This T cell receptor beta chain was profiled in a study of T cell responses to AZD1222 COVID-19 vaccine. Assay used: immunoSEQ multiplex PCR; TCRdb lists only in-frame clones, some missing. The top ten clones hold 5.5% to 7% of a sample with some 130,000 clones, 89% of them seen once. Overall study results and limits: Repertoire sampling occurred only after the peak T cell response. The span of vaccine-associated CD4 TCRs extended across spike, with dominance at 160-218 and 743-854. Only six AZD1222 recipients tested seropositive at baseline.

As to this clone: No antigen is known for it.

V lost 3 bases to trimming and J lost 2 bases, with 12 bases between them. Germline assignment: CDR1 SGHRS and CDR2 YFSETQ. This CDR3 has 14 residues. The sequenced sample was peripheral blood, obtained on day 0 of AZD1222 vaccination. The clonotype was recovered from an adult in good health. The chain employs TRBV5-1 and TRBJ2-7; no clear D. CDR3 DNA: TGCGCCAGCAGCTCCGCCGACCCCCCCTACGAGCAGTACTTC. Translation: CASSSADPPYEQYF.